This TCR beta chain was obtained from a study of T cell responses to AZD1222 COVID-19 vaccine. Generated by immunoSEQ multiplex PCR, the TCRdb table keeps only in-frame clones and is missing some. The sample contains roughly 150,000 clones, approximately 90% of which appear only once. Germline loops: CDR1 SGHRS, CDR2 YFSETQ. The CDR3 contains 14 residues. V gave up 3 bases and J gave up 3 bases, with 12 bases separating them. The sequence was collected from an adult who received the AZD1222 COVID-19 vaccine. This specimen consisted of peripheral blood, obtained 28 days after the second AZD1222 dose. The chain employs TRBV5-1 and TRBJ1-1; perhaps TRBD1 as D (5 bases). This CDR3 reads CASSYGHGYTEAFF. The CDR3 DNA follows: TGCGCCAGCAGCTACGGACATGGGTACACTGAAGCTTTCTTT.